The clone carrying this T cell receptor beta chain was seen just once. In the original analysis: Amplifying reference gene primers gave estimates of nucleated cell counts. Here immunoSEQ multiplex PCR was the method, and the copy in TCRdb shows in-frame clones only, minus some. V and J calls plus clone size are reproduced from that table; the DNA served to infer D and trimming. The data contain about 360,000 clones, 65% to 85% of them singletons. The CDR3 is 13 amino acids. Deletions cut 5 bases from V and 6 bases from J, with 11 bases between. Germline V gene data show CDR1 as MNHEY and CDR2 as SVGAGI. The sample originates from a study of blood T cell repertoires in COVID-19. Across the study: The United States, Italy and Spain were the sources of the acute and convalescent COVID-19 samples. PBMCs, B-cell-depleted T cells, or T cells provided the cDNA or gDNA that made up the material.

Specimen: peripheral blood. The chain couples TRBV6-5 to TRBJ2-4, with D tentatively TRBD1 (6 bases). The TCR comes from a man younger than 45 with active or convalescent COVID-19. The CDR3 DNA sequence: TGTGCCAGCAGTCCCGGGACAAGAAACATTCAGTACTTC. Encoded protein: CASSPGTRNIQYF.